What follows are 14 T cell receptor beta chains derived from one specimen sequenced in a study of cytomegalovirus exposure and HLA in healthy donors. PCR involved 60 Vbeta and 13 Jbeta primers. The data were produced by immunoSEQ multiplex PCR, yet TCRdb's version contains in-frame clones alone and is incomplete. The sample shows 80,000 to 95,000 clones, just under 70% of them seen only once. The specimen was PBMCs. The receptors were sampled from a woman in her 50s in good health and CMV-seropositive.

This rearrangement joins TRBV14 to TRBJ1-4, with 7 bases lining up with TRBD1. This CDR3 contains 18 residues. J gave up 0 bases and V 0 bases, and 7 bases lay outside the gene matches. CDR1 and CDR2 from the germline V gene are SGHDN and FVKESK. This chain's CDR3 is CASSQDRRQGATNEKLFF. The CDR3 coding sequence is TGTGCCAGCAGCCAAGATAGACGACAGGGTGCAACTAATGAAAAACTGTTTTTT.

This clone was detected once. The chain combines TRBV7-9 with TRBJ1-5; 7 nucleotides agree with TRBD1. Germline CDR1 SEHNR, CDR2 FQNEAQ (reference sequence). J lost 2 bases, V lost 4 bases, and 11 bases had no gene match. The CDR3 contains 17 residues. The CDR3 region has the DNA TGTGCCAGCAGCTCATATCAACAGGGGACTGGCAATCAGCCCCAGCATTTT. Its translation is CASSSYQQGTGNQPQHF.

Comments on this clone: Additional DNA sequences in this sample encode the identical CDR3. This chain links TRBV5-4 with TRBJ2-7, with TRBD1 matching 11 bases. The CDR3 runs 14 residues. In germline, CDR1 is SGHNT, CDR2 YYREEE (reference sequence). J lost 3 bases, V lost 4 bases, and 3 bases had no gene match. CDR3 region: CASSPGTGGYEQYF. The CDR3 region has the DNA TGTGCCAGCAGCCCCGGGACAGGGGGCTACGAGCAGTACTTC.

The chain combines TRBV28 with TRBJ2-7, with D uncertain. Germline CDR1 reads MDHEN; CDR2 reads SYDVKM. The V and J ends lost 6 bases and 4 bases respectively, with 7 bases between them. The CDR3 contains 11 residues. The CDR3 DNA sequence: TGTGCCAGCAGATATAATTACGAGCAGTACTTC. It encodes CASRYNYEQYF.

This chain uses TRBV30 with TRBJ2-2; 8 bases map to TRBD2. Germline CDR1 reads GTSNPN; CDR2 reads SVGIG (reference sequence). Losses at the gene ends were 1 base for V and 7 bases for J; bases not matched to a gene: 2. The CDR3 sequence is 13 residues long. CDR3 coding DNA: TGTGCCTGGAGTGGGCTAGCGGGCGGGGAGCTGTTTTTT. Protein product: CAWSGLAGGELFF.

The chain's CDR3 is CASRYDRVNTGELFF. For the CDR3, the DNA is TGCGCCAGCAGATACGACAGGGTGAACACCGGGGAGCTGTTTTTT. This rearrangement joins TRBV5-1 to TRBJ2-2; 7 bases match TRBD1. Germline V gives CDR1 SGHRS, CDR2 YFSETQ. The CDR3 consists of 15 residues. V gave up 5 bases and J gave up 1 base; unmatched junction bases: 5.

The chain combines TRBV6-6 with TRBJ2-5; 8 bases are a match to TRBD1. The last part of the DNA fits TRBJ2-7 better; the J call may be wrong. CDR1 and CDR2 (germline): MNHNY, SVGAGI (reference sequence). The CDR3 consists of 14 residues. This chain's CDR3 is CASSRGQASSEQYF. Written as DNA, the CDR3 is TGTGCCAGCAGTAGGGGACAGGCGAGTTCCGAGCAGTACTTC.

This clone was counted between two and nine times. V gene TRBV6-5 combines with J gene TRBJ1-3; D gene unclear. Trimming pared 0 bases from V and 4 bases from J, leaving 10 bases between. CDR3 length: 15 residues. CDR1 is MNHEY and CDR2 is SVGAGI in the germline V gene. The CDR3 sequence: CASSYSRAEGNTIYF. The CDR3 DNA is TGTGCCAGCAGTTACTCGAGGGCAGAGGGAAACACCATATATTTT.

The chain uses TRBV2 and TRBJ1-6; the match to TRBD1 covers 8 bases. CDR1 is SNHLY, CDR2 FYNNEI, per germline. J was trimmed by 5 bases and V by 6 bases; bases with no gene match: 6. CDR3 length: 15 residues. CDR3 loop: CASSRRDRNNSPLHF. The CDR3 nucleotides are TGTGCCAGCAGCCGGAGGGACAGGAATAATTCACCCCTCCACTTT.

V is TRBV9 and J is TRBJ1-2; weak D call: TRBD1 (5 bases). Trimming cost V 0 bases and J 3 bases, with 12 bases left between them. The length of the CDR3 is 15 residues. Per germline, CDR1 SGDLS and CDR2 YYNGEE. The chain's CDR3 is CASSVGAGHDYGYTF. CDR3 DNA: TGTGCCAGCAGCGTAGGGGCAGGGCATGACTATGGCTACACCTTC.

The chain uses TRBV5-4 and TRBJ1-2; the match to TRBD1 covers 7 bases. This CDR3 spans 13 amino acids. The germline gives CDR1 SGHNT, CDR2 YYREEE (reference sequence). J lost 7 bases, V lost 6 bases, and 9 bases had no gene match. The CDR3 sequence: CASTLDRVGGYTF. The CDR3 coding sequence is TGTGCCAGCACCCTAGACAGGGTGGGTGGCTACACCTTC.

The rearrangement joins TRBV28 to TRBJ2-7; possibly TRBD2 for D (5 bases). The germline V and J ends were trimmed by 0 bases and 2 bases, with 14 bases remaining between them. There are 16 residues in the CDR3. Germline loops: CDR1 MDHEN, CDR2 SYDVKM. The CDR3 reads CASSLWSSGAPYEQYF. For the CDR3, the DNA is TGTGCCAGCAGTTTATGGAGCAGCGGTGCGCCCTACGAGCAGTACTTC.

V and J are TRBV7-6 and TRBJ2-3, with D possibly TRBD2 on 7 matching bases. The V end lost 5 bases, the J end lost 11 bases, and 20 bases lay between the germline ends. CDR1 and CDR2 (germline): SGHVS, FNYEAQ. CDR3 length equals 14 residues. The CDR3 DNA sequence: TGTGCCAGCAGCCGAAGGAGGGGGGGCGAGGAGCAGTATTTT. This codes for CASSRRRGGEEQYF.

This clone has just a few counts. J is TRBJ2-3 and V is TRBV19, with 7 nucleotides matching TRBD2. The CDR3 consists of 14 residues. Germline V gene sequence: CDR1 LNHDA, CDR2 SQIVND (reference sequence). V lost 2 bases and J lost 6; bases outside the gene matches: 5. The CDR3 loop reads CASSINLGGDTQYF. CDR3 sequence (DNA): TGTGCCAGTAGTATAAACTTGGGAGGGGATACGCAGTATTTT.